The next 5 T cell receptor beta chains were all read from a single sample in a study of blood T cell repertoires in COVID-19. Sequencing used immunoSEQ multiplex PCR; TCRdb keeps in-frame clones, though not all of them. The sample holds under 50,000 clones, approximately 81% seen once. The sequencing sample was made of peripheral blood. The receptor set was obtained from a woman in her 70s with acute or convalescent COVID-19.

The chain is built from TRBV6-2 or TRBV6-3 and TRBJ2-7; D may be TRBD2 (6 bases). The V and J ends lost 4 bases and 6 bases respectively, with 16 bases between them. Germline assignment: CDR1 MNHEY and CDR2 SVGEGT. This CDR3 is built from 14 residues. CDR3 protein: CASSSGRQFGEQYF. In DNA, the CDR3 is TGTGCCAGCAGTTCCGGGAGACAATTTGGCGAGCAGTACTTC.

The V gene is TRBV20-1, the J gene TRBJ2-1; D may be TRBD2 (5 bases). This CDR3 has 11 residues. Trimming took 6 bases from V and 7 from J, leaving 10 bases between them. Germline assignment: CDR1 DFQATT and CDR2 SNEGSKA (reference sequence). The CDR3 DNA sequence: TGCAGTGCGCCAAGACTAAATGAGCAGTTCTTC. Residues: CSAPRLNEQFF.

The chain is built from TRBV28 and TRBJ2-5; TRBD2 matches 13 bases. V was pared by 5 bases and J by 5 bases, with 5 bases of the junction left unmatched. Germline V gene data show CDR1 as MDHEN and CDR2 as SYDVKM. The CDR3 runs 15 residues. CDR3 region: CASSVRTSGSETQYF. CDR3 nucleotides: TGTGCCAGCAGTGTACGGACTAGCGGGAGTGAGACCCAGTACTTC.

This chain connects TRBV7-2 to TRBJ2-7; the match to TRBD1 covers 9 bases. Germline CDR1 and CDR2: SGHTA and FQGNSA. J gave up 5 bases and V 3 bases, and 8 bases lay outside the gene matches. The CDR3 has 15 amino acids. The DNA of the CDR3 is TGTGCCAGCAGCTTCCGGGACAGGGCATTGAACGAGCAGTACTTC. Amino acids: CASSFRDRALNEQYF.

This clone was detected once. The V and J genes are TRBV19 and TRBJ2-1; no clear D. CDR1 LNHDA and CDR2 SQIVND come from the germline V gene (reference sequence). The V and J ends lost 3 bases and 3 bases respectively, with 12 bases between them. This CDR3 is 15 amino acids long. The CDR3: CASSMASVYYNEQFF. In DNA form, the CDR3 reads TGTGCCAGTAGTATGGCCAGCGTGTACTACAATGAGCAGTTCTTC.